This TCR beta chain was captured in a study of T cell repertoires in cytomegalovirus infection. Study-wide context: CMV infection and matching HLA type were both indicated by public TCR beta signatures.

One entry per CDR3 protein, called by TCRdb with MiXCR from the reads. The repertoire holds 350,000 to 450,000 distinct CDR3 sequences, with roughly 18% as singletons. This clonotype occurred many times. This CDR3 has 16 residues. Trimming cost V 1 base and J 8 bases; bases outside gene matches: 7. From germline, CDR1 is SGHVS and CDR2 FQNEAQ. The chain combines TRBV7-8 with TRBJ1-6, with 8 bases aligning to TRBD1. What was sequenced was PBMCs. This receptor was taken from a human donor in good health (CMV status not recorded). Some clones in this sample may be carry-over from other donors' samples. CDR3 bases: TGTGCCAGCAGCTTAGGGCTCGCGACAGGGGATTCACCCCTCCACTTT. This codes for CASSLGLATGDSPLHF.